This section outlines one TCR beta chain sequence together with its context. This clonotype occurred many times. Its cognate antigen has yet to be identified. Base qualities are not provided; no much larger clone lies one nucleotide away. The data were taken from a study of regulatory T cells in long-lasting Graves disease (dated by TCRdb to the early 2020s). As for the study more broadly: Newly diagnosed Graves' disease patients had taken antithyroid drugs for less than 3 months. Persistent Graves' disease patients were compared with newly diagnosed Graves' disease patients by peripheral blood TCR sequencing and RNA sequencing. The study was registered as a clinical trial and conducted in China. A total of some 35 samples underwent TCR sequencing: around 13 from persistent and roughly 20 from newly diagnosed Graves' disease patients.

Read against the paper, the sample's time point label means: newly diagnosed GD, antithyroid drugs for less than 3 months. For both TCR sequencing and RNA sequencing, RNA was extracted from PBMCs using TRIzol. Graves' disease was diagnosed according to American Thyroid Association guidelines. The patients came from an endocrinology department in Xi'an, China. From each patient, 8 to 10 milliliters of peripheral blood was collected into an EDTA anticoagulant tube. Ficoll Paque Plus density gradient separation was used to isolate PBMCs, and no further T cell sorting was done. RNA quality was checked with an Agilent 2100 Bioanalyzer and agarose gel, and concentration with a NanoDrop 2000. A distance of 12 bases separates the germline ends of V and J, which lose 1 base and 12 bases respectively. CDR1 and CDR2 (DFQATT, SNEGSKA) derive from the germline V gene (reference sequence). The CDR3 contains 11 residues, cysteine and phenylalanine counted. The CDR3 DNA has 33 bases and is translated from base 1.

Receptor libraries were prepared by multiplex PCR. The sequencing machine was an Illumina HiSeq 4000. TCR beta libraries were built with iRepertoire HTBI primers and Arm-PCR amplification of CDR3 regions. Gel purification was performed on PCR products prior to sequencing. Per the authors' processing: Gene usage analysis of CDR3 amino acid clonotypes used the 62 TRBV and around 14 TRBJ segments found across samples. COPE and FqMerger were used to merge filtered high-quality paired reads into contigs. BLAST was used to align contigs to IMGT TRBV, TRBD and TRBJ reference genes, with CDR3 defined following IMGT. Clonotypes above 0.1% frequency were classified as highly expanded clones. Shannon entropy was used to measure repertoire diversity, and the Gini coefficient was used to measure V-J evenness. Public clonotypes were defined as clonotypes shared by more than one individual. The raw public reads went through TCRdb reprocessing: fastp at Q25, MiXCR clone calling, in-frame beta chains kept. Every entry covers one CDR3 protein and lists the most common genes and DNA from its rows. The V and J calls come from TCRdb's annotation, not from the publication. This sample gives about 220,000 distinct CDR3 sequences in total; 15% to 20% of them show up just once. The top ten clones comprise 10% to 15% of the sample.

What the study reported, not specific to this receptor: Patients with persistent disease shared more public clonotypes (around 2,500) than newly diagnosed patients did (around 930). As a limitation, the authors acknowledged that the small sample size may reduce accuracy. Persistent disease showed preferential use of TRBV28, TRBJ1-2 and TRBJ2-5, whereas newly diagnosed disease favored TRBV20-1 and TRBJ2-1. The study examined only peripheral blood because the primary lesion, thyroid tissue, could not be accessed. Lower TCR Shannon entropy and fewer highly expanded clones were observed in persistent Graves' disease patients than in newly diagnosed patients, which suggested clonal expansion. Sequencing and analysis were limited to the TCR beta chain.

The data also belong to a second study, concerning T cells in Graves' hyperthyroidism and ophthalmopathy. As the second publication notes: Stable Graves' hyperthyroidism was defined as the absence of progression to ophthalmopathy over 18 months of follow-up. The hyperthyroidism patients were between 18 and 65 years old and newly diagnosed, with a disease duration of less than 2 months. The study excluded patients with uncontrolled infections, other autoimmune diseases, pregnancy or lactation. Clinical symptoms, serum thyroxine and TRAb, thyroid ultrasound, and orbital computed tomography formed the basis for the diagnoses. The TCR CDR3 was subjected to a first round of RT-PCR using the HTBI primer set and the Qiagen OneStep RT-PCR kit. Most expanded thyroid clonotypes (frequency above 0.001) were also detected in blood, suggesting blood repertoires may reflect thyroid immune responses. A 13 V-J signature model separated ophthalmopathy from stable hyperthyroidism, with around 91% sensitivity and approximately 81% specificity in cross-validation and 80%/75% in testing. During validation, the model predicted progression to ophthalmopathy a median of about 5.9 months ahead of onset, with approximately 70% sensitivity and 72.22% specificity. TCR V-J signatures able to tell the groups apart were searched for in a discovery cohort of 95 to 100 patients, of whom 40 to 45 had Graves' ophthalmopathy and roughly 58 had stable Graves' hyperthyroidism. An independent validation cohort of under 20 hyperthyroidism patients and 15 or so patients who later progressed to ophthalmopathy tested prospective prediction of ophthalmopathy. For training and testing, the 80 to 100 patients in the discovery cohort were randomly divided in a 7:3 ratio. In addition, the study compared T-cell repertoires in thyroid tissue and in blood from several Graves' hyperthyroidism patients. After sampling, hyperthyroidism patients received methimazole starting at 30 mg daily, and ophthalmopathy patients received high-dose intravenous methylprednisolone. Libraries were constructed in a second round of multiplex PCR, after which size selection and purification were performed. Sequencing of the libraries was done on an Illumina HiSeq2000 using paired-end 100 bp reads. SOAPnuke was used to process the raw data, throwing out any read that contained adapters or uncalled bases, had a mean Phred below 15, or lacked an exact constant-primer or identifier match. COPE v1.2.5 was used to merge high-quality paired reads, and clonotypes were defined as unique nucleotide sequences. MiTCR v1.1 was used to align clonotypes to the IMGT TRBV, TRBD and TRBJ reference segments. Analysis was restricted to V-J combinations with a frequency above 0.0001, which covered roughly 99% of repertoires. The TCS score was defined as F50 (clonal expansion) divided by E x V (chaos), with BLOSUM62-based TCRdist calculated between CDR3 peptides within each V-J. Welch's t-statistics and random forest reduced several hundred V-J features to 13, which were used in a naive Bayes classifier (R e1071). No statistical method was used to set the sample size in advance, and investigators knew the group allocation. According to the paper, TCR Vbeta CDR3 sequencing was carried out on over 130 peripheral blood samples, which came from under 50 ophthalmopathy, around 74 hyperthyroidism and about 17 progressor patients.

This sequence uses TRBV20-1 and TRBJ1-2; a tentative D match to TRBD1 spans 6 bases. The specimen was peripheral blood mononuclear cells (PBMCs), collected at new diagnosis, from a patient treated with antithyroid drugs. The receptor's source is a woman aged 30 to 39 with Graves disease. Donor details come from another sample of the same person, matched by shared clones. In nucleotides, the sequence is TGCAGTGCTAGAGTTTGGGACAAGGACACCTTC. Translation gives CSARVWDKDTF.